Described below is a single TCR beta chain sequence and its context. Its target is unknown. Germline assignment: CDR1 SGHTS and CDR2 YDEGEE. V lost 1 base to trimming and J lost 7 bases, with 15 bases between them. The CDR3 is 14 residues long. For the second PCR, which ran for about 6 to 11 cycles, a sample-barcoded 5' primer and a J-beta primer mix were used. TCRdb re-derived calls from the 5' RACE reads in MiXCR, one entry per CDR3 protein. Among roughly 830,000 distinct CDR3 sequences listed, 62% were seen once. This specimen belongs to a study of blood T cells in healthy people across ages. Points from the study as a whole: Higher diversity, along with more naive CD4+ cells, distinguished long-lived donors from aged donors.

Sequencing used blood. V gene TRBV5-8 combines with J gene TRBJ2-7; D tentatively reads TRBD1 or TRBD2 (6 bases each). The TCR sequence derives from a man aged 25 to 45 in good health. CDR3 sequence (DNA): TGTGCCAGCAGCTTGAGGGGGGCGCGGAATGAGCAGTACTTC. It encodes CASSLRGARNEQYF. Variable domain in full (rest from reference TRBV5-8 and TRBJ2-7): EAGVTQSPTHLIKTRGQQATLRCSPISGHTSVYWYQQALGLGLQFLLWYDEGEERNRGNFPPRFSGRQFPNYSSELNVNALELEDSALYLCASSLRGARNEQYFGPGTRLTVT.